The 16 T cell receptor beta chains reported below all come from one sample, sequenced in a study of PD-1 blockade in classical Hodgkin lymphoma (dated by TCRdb to 2018 to 2021). The time point label, as the study defines it: cycle 4 day 1 (C4D1), after 5 to 7 weeks of nivolumab. Every trial patient had relapsed following autologous stem cell transplantation, and prior brentuximab vedotin exposure was what differed among cohorts A, B and C. Library creation used the immunoSEQ multiplex PCR assay. TCRdb stores this immuneACCESS table with in-frame sequences only. Part of the clones is absent; in the studies checked, under half of the shortfall reflects unresolved V genes, and no reason is known for the rest. The sample includes roughly 100,000 clones, with roughly 87% observed a single time. Around 20% of the sample is in the top ten clones. Sequences were derived from peripheral blood mononuclear cells (PBMCs), sampled before the fourth cycle of nivolumab. The receptor set was obtained from a human donor with classical Hodgkin lymphoma.

The chain employs TRBV29-1 and TRBJ1-1, with 11 bases fitting TRBD1. Germline values: CDR1 SQVTM, CDR2 ANQGSEA. The CDR3 has 14 residues. The trim removed 7 bases at V and 0 bases at J, leaving 4 bases unmatched. CDR3 protein: CSAGTGGVNTEAFF. The CDR3 DNA reads TGCAGCGCCGGGACAGGGGGGGTGAACACTGAAGCTTTCTTT.

The rearrangement joins TRBV2 to TRBJ2-1; a weak D match, TRBD2 (5 bases). Germline V lookup: CDR1 SNHLY, CDR2 FYNNEI. Trimming stripped 11 bases from V and 4 bases from J, with 15 bases between. This CDR3 comprises 13 residues. DNA of the CDR3: TGTGCCGACGCTGCGGGCCTATACAATGAGCAGTTCTTC. Residues: CADAAGLYNEQFF.

The rearrangement uses TRBV19 and TRBJ2-1; TRBD2 is a possible D gene (7 bases). CDR1 LNHDA and CDR2 SQIVND come from the germline V gene (reference sequence). Trimming cost V 5 bases and J 5 bases, with 19 bases left between them. There are 16 residues in the CDR3. CDR3 coding DNA: TGTGCCAGTAGTGGGGGCGGGAGCCACTCGCACAATGAGCAGTTCTTC. Its translation: CASSGGGSHSHNEQFF.

The chain couples TRBV29-1 to TRBJ2-5, with a weak D call TRBD1 (6 bases). The germline gives CDR1 SQVTM, CDR2 ANQGSEA. The CDR3 has 13 amino acids. Between the trimmed V and J ends, which lost 7 bases and 3 bases, there was a span of 15 bases. CDR3 nucleotides: TGCAGCGCAAAGGGGGTTTGGGAAGAGACCCAGTACTTC. Protein: CSAKGVWEETQYF.

The V call is TRBV7-2, the J call TRBJ2-5; 10 bases map to TRBD1. This CDR3 comprises 13 residues. With V trimmed by 5 bases and J by 4 bases, 1 base remained unmatched. CDR1 is SGHTA and CDR2 is FQGNSA in the germline V gene. The CDR3 DNA reads TGTGCCAGCAGCCGGGACAGGGGAGAGACCCAGTACTTC. It specifies CASSRDRGETQYF.

In this sample, this clone turned up once. The rearrangement joins TRBV5-1 to TRBJ2-6, with TRBD1 matching over 8 bases. J lost 2 bases, V lost 1 base, and 5 bases had no gene match. The CDR3 is 17 residues long. CDR1 SGHRS and CDR2 YFSETQ come from the germline V gene. Here the CDR3 reads CASSLQGASTGANVLTF. Here the CDR3 DNA reads TGCGCCAGCAGCTTGCAGGGGGCGAGTACTGGGGCCAACGTCCTGACTTTC.

The chain recombines TRBV7-5 with TRBJ1-5; no DNA check was done on the table's D call, TRBD1. TRBV7-5 is a documented pseudogene. This CDR3 region has 15 residues. The CDR3 DNA reads as TGTGCCAGAAGCCAATGGACAGGGGGCAATCAGCCCCAGCATTTT. This encodes CARSQWTGGNQPQHF.

The rearrangement links TRBV7-9 to TRBJ2-1, with D possibly called TRBD1 or TRBD2 (5 bases each). CDR3 length equals 15 residues. V was shortened by 5 bases and J by 5 bases, with 16 bases between the two germline ends. Germline assignment: CDR1 SEHNR and CDR2 FQNEAQ (reference sequence). The DNA of the CDR3 is TGTGCCAGCAGCCCGGCCGGGACCCTTGACAATGAGCAGTTCTTC. This gives the protein CASSPAGTLDNEQFF.

This chain connects TRBV7-2 to TRBJ2-5, with a tentative D call TRBD1 (6 bases). V shed 5 bases and J shed 1 base, with 17 bases lying between them. The CDR3 has 16 amino acids. Per the germline V gene, CDR1 is SGHTA and CDR2 is FQGNSA. CDR3 nucleotide sequence: TGTGCCAGCAGCCAATTGACGGGACACCCCCAAGAGACCCAGTACTTC. It encodes CASSQLTGHPQETQYF.

The chain links TRBV18 to TRBJ1-2, with D perhaps matching TRBD1 (5 bases). CDR1 KGHSH and CDR2 LQKENI come from the germline V gene. The V and J ends lost 3 bases and 4 bases respectively, with 18 bases between them. This CDR3 spans 16 amino acids. CDR3 in DNA: TGTGCCAGCTCACCCGGGGCTTCGGGTTACAGCTATGGCTACACCTTC. Its protein product is CASSPGASGYSYGYTF.

The CDR3 loop is CASSQAIVGQGHEAFF. DNA for the CDR3: TGCGCCAGCAGCCAAGCCATCGTTGGACAGGGACATGAAGCTTTCTTT. The rearrangement uses TRBV4-1 and TRBJ1-1; 8 nucleotides agree with TRBD1. Trimming took 1 base from V and 7 from J; bases not matched to a gene: 11. Germline lookup yields CDR1 MGHRA and CDR2 YSYEKL. This CDR3 region has 16 residues.

V gene TRBV27 combines with J gene TRBJ2-7, with D perhaps matching TRBD2 (5 bases). The CDR3 totals 16 residues. V shed 3 bases and J shed 0 bases, with 15 bases lying between them. Germline CDR1 reads MNHEY; CDR2 reads SMNVEV (reference sequence). The CDR3 protein is CASSFTGMFSSYEQYF. In nucleotides, the CDR3 is TGTGCCAGCAGTTTTACCGGGATGTTTAGCTCCTACGAGCAGTACTTC.

The DNA of the CDR3 is TGCAGCGTGCAGGGGCAGGCTAATGAAAAACTGTTTTTT. It is translated as CSVQGQANEKLFF. V and J are TRBV29-1 and TRBJ1-4, with a weak D call TRBD1 (6 bases). Germline V gene lookup returns CDR1 SQVTM and CDR2 ANQGSEA. The CDR3 contains 13 residues. The V and J ends lost 6 bases and 3 bases respectively, with 11 bases between them.

This clone was seen a single time. J is TRBJ2-3 and V is TRBV4-1; TRBD1 matches at 9 bases. Germline V gives CDR1 MGHRA, CDR2 YSYEKL. The CDR3 length is 16 residues. J lost 3 bases, V lost 4 bases, and 8 bases had no gene match. DNA for the CDR3: TGCGCCAGCAGCCCCCGGGACAGGGTTTTAACAGATACGCAGTATTTT. This encodes CASSPRDRVLTDTQYF.

The chain is built from TRBV6-5 and TRBJ1-6, with D possibly matching TRBD1 (6 bases). CDR1 MNHEY and CDR2 SVGAGI come from the germline V gene. V was trimmed by 4 bases and J by 7 bases, leaving 14 bases between them. There are 15 residues in the CDR3. This chain's CDR3 is CASSWDTNRNSPLHF. CDR3 DNA: TGTGCCAGCAGTTGGGACACGAATCGAAATTCACCCCTCCACTTT.

This chain uses TRBV2 with TRBJ1-5, with 8 positions matching TRBD1. The germline CDR1 and CDR2 sequences are SNHLY and FYNNEI. The ends lost 8 bases at V and 5 bases at J; junction bases unmatched: 11. The CDR3 extends over 15 amino acids. The CDR3 sequence: CASPDRDRSYQPQHF. CDR3 DNA sequence: TGTGCCAGCCCCGACCGGGACAGGAGTTATCAGCCCCAGCATTTT.